This T cell receptor (beta chain) was observed in a study of blood T cell repertoires in COVID-19. Study background: Italy, Spain and the United States were the sources of the convalescent and acute COVID-19 samples. From T cells, B-cell-depleted T cells, or PBMCs came the material, which was cDNA or gDNA.

There are 18 residues in the CDR3. V dropped 4 bases and J dropped 8; count of bases not matched to a gene: 17. Germline loops: CDR1 SGHRS, CDR2 YFSETQ. Per the authors' pipeline: Reference gene primers were amplified, and this amplification served to estimate nucleated cell counts. Sequenced by immunoSEQ multiplex PCR; TCRdb stores in-frame clones only, minus some. Clone size and the V and J calls come from that table; the DNA yielded D and trimming. In the table there are around 30,000 clones, 92% of which are singletons. The source material was peripheral blood. V and J are TRBV5-1 and TRBJ2-1; 11 nucleotides match TRBD2. The receptor comes from a middle-aged man with active COVID-19. As DNA, the CDR3 is TGCGCCAGCAGCCCCCAACTCCTAACTAGCGGGGGTTCCCATGAGCAGTTCTTC. Encoded protein: CASSPQLLTSGGSHEQFF.